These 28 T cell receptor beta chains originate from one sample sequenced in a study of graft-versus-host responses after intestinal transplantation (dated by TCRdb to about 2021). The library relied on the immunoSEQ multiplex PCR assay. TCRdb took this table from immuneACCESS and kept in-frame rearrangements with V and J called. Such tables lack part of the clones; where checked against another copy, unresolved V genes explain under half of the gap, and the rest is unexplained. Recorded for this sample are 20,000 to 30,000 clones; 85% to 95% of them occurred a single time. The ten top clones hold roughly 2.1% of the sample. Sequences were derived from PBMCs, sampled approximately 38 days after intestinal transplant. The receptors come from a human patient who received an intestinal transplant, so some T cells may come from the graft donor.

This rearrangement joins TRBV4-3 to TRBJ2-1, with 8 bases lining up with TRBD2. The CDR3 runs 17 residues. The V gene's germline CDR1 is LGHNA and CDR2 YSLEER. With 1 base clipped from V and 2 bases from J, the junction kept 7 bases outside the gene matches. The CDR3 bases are TGCGCCAGCAGCCAAGGGCCAGAGACTAGCGCCTACAATGAGCAGTTCTTC. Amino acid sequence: CASSQGPETSAYNEQFF.

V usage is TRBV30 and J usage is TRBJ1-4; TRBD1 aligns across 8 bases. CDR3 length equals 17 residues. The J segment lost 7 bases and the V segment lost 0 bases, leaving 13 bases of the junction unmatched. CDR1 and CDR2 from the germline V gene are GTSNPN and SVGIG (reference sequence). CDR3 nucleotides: TGTGCCTGGAGTGTCGTGGACAGGGAGGCCTGGGGTGAAAAACTGTTTTTT. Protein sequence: CAWSVVDREAWGEKLFF.

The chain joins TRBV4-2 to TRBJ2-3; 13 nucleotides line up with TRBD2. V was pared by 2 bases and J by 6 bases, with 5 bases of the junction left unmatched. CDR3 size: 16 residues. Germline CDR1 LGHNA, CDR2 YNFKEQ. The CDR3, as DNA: TGTGCCAGCAGCCAACGGACTAGCGGGAGTATGGATACGCAGTATTTT. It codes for CASSQRTSGSMDTQYF.

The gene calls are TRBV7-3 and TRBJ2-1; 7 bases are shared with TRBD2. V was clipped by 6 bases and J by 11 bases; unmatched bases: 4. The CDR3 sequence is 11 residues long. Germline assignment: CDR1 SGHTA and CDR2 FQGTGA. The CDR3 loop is CASSSGTKQFF. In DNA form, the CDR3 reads TGTGCCAGCAGTTCCGGGACTAAGCAGTTCTTC.

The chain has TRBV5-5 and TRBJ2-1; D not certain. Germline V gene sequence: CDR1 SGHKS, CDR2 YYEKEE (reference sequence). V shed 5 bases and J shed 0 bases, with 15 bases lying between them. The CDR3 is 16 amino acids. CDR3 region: CASSPPVESSYNEQFF. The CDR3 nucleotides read TGTGCCAGCAGTCCACCTGTGGAGAGCTCCTACAATGAGCAGTTCTTC.

DNA for the CDR3: TGTGCCAGCAGCTTATTGGCAAGACTAGCGGATTACAATGAGCAGTTCTTC. Protein: CASSLLARLADYNEQFF. The genes are TRBV11-2 and TRBJ2-1, with TRBD2 identical over 9 bases. J lost 4 bases, V lost 2 bases, and 9 bases had no gene match. Germline loops: CDR1 SGHAT, CDR2 FQNNGV. The CDR3 is 17 amino acids.

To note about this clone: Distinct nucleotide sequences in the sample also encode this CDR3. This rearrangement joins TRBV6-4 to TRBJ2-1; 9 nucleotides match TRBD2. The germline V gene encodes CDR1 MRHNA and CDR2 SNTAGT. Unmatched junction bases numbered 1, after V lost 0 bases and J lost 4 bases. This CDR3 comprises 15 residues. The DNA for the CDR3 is TGTGCCAGCAGTGACTCTAGCGGGAGTTACAATGAGCAGTTCTTC. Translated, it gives CASSDSSGSYNEQFF.

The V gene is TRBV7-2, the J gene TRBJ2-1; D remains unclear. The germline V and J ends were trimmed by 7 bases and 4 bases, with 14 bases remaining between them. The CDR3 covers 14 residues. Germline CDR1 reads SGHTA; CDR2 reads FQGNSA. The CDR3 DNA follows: TGTGCCAGCAACTCCCCTAGAGCATACAATGAGCAGTTCTTC. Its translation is CASNSPRAYNEQFF.

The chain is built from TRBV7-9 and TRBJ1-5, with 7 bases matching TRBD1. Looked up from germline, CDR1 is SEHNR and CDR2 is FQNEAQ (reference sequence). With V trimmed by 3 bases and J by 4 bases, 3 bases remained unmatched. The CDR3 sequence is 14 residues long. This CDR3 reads CASSFGTANQPQHF. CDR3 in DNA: TGTGCCAGCAGCTTCGGGACAGCGAATCAGCCCCAGCATTTT.

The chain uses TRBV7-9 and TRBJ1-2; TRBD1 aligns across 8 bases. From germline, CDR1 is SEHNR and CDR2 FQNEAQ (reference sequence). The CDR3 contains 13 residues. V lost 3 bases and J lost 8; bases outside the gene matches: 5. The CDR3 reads CASSLDRAWGYTF. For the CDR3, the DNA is TGTGCCAGCAGCTTGGACAGGGCCTGGGGCTACACCTTC.

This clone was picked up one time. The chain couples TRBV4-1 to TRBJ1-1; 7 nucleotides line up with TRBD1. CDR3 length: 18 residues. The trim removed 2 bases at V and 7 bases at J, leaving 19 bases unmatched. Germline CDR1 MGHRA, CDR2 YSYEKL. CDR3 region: CASSQPTIYRGLGVEAFF. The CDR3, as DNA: TGCGCCAGCAGCCAACCCACAATATACAGGGGCTTGGGGGTTGAAGCTTTCTTT.

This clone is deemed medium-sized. The CDR3 DNA reads TGTGCCAGCAGCTCTTGGCAGAACACTGAAGCTTTCTTT. Its protein is CASSSWQNTEAFF. The rearrangement uses TRBV5-8 and TRBJ1-1; D unresolved. V gave up 3 bases and J gave up 1 base, with 7 bases separating them. The CDR3 is made up of 13 amino acids. CDR1 is SGHTS, CDR2 YDEGEE, per germline.

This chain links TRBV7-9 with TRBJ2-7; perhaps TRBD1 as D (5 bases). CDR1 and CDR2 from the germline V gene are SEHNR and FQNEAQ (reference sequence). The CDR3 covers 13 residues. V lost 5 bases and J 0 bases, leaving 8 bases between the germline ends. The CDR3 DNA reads TGTGCCAGCAGCGCAGGGTCCTCCTACGAGCAGTACTTC. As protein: CASSAGSSYEQYF.

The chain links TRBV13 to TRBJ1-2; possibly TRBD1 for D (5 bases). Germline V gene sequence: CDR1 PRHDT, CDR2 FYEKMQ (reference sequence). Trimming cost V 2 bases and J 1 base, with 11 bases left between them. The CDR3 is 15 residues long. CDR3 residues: CASSLWQGRNYGYTF. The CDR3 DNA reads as TGTGCCAGCAGCTTATGGCAGGGTCGTAACTATGGCTACACCTTC.

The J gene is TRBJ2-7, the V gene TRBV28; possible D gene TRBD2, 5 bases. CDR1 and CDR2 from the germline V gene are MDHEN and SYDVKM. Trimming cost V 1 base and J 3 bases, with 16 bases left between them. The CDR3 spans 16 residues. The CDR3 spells CASSLFEGNGFYEQYF. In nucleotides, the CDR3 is TGTGCCAGCAGTTTATTTGAGGGTAATGGGTTCTACGAGCAGTACTTC.

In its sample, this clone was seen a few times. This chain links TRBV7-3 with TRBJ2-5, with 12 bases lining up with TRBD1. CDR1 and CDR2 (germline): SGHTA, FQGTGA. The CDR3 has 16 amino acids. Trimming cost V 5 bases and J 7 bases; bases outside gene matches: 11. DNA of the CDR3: TGTGCCAGCAGCCAAGGGACAGGGGGCCCGGGTAGGACCCAGTACTTC. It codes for CASSQGTGGPGRTQYF.

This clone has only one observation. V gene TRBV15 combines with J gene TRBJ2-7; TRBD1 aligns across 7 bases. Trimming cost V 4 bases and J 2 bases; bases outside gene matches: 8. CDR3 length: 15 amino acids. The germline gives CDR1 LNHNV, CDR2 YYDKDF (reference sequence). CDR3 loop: CATSTIKTGPYEQYF. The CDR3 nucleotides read TGTGCCACCAGCACTATAAAGACAGGGCCCTACGAGCAGTACTTC.

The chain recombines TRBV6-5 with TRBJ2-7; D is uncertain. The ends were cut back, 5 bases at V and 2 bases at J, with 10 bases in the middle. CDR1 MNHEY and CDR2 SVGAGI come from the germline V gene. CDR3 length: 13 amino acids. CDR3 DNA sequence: TGTGCCAGCAGTGGAGCTAGGGCCTACGAGCAGTACTTC. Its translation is CASSGARAYEQYF.

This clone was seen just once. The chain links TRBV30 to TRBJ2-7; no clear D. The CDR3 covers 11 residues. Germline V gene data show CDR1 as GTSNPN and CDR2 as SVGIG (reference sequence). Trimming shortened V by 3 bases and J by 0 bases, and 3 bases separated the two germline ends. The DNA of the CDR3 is TGTGCCTGGAGGGACTCCTACGAGCAGTACTTC. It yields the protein CAWRDSYEQYF.

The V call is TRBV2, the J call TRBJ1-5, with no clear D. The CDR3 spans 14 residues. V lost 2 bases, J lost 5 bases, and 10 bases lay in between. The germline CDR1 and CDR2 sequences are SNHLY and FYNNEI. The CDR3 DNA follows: TGTGCCAGCAGTGAAACCAGCGGGGATCAGCCCCAGCATTTT. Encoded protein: CASSETSGDQPQHF.

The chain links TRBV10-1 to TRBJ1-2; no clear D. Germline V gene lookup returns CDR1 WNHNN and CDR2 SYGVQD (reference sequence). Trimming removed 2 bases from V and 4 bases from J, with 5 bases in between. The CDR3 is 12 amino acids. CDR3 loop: CASSERVYGYTF. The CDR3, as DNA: TGCGCCAGCAGTGAGAGGGTCTATGGCTACACCTTC.

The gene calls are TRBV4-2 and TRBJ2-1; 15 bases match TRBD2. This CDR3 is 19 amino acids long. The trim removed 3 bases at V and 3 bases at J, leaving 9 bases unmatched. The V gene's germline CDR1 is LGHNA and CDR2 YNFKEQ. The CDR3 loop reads CASSHAGTSGRNDYNEQFF. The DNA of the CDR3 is TGTGCCAGCAGCCATGCCGGGACTAGCGGGAGGAATGACTACAATGAGCAGTTCTTC.

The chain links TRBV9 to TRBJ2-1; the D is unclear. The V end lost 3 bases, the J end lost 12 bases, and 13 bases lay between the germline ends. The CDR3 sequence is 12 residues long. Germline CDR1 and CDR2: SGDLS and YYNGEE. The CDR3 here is CASSGLLRRQFF. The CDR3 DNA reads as TGTGCCAGCAGCGGTCTTTTACGTAGGCAGTTCTTC.

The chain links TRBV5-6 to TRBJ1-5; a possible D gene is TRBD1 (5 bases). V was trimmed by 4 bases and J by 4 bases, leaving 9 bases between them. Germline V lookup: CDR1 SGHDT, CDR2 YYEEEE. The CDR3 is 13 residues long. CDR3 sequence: CASSRTPNQPQHF. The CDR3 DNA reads TGTGCCAGCAGCCGGACACCTAATCAGCCCCAGCATTTT.

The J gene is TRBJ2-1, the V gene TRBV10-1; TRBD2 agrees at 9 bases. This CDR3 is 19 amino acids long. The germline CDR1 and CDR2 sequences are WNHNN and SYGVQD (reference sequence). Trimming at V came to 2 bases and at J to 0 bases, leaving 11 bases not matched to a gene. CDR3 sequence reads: CASSEPTGTSPSSYNEQFF. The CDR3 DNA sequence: TGCGCCAGCAGTGAGCCGACCGGGACTAGCCCTAGCTCCTACAATGAGCAGTTCTTC.

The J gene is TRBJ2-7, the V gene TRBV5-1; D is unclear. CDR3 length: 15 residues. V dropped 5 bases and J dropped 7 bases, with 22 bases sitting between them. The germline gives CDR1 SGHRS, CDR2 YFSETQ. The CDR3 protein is CASSIWVSWRGEQYF. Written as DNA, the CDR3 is TGCGCCAGCAGTATATGGGTTTCGTGGCGTGGGGAGCAGTACTTC. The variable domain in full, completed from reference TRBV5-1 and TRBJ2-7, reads KAGVTQTPRYLIKTRGQQVTLSCSPISGHRSVSWYQQTPGQGLQFLFEYFSETQRNKGNFPGRFSGRQFSNSRSEMNVSTLELGDSALYLCASSIWVSWRGEQYFGPGTRLTVT.

DNA for the CDR3: TGTGCCAGCAGTCCGGGACTAGCGGGAGTAGGCGAGCAGTACTTC. Encoded protein: CASSPGLAGVGEQYF. This sequence joins TRBV27 and TRBJ2-7; 14 bases map to TRBD2. V shed 5 bases and J 6 bases; nucleotides not matched to a gene: 6. CDR1 and CDR2 (germline): MNHEY, SMNVEV (reference sequence). The CDR3 consists of 15 residues.

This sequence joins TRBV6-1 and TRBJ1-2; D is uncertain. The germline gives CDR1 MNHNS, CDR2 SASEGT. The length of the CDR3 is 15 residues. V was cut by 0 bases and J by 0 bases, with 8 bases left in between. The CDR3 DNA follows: TGTGCCAGCAGTGAAGCGAGTGGGGCTAACTATGGCTACACCTTC. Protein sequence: CASSEASGANYGYTF.